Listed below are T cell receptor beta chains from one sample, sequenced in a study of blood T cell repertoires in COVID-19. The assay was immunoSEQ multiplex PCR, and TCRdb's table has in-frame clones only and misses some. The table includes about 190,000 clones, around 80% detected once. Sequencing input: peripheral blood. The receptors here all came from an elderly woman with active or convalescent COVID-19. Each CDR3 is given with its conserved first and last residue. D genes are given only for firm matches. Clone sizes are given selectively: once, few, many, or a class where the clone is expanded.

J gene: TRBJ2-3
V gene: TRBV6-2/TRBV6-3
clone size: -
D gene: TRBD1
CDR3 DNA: TGTGCCAGCAGCTGGACAGGGCCCAGTAACTCCCCCTTAAATACGCAGTATTTT
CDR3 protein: CASSWTGPSNSPLNTQYF

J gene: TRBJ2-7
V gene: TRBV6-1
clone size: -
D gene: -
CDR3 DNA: TGTGCCAGCAGTGAACAGGGTCTGTCCCACGAGCAGTACTTC
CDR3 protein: CASSEQGLSHEQYF

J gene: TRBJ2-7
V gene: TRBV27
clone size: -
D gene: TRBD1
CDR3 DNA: TGTGCCAGCAGTCCCGGACAGGGGCCCTACGAGCAGTACTTC
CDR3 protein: CASSPGQGPYEQYF

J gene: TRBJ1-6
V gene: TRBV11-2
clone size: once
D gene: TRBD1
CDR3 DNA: TGTGCCAGCAGCTCTCCCAGACAGGGATCCCCTTTTTATTCACCCCTCCACTTT
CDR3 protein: CASSSPRQGSPFYSPLHF

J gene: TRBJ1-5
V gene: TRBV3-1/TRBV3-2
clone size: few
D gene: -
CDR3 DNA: TGTGCCAGCAGCCAAGATTGGCAGGATGATCAGCCCCAGCATTTT
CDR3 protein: CASSQDWQDDQPQHF

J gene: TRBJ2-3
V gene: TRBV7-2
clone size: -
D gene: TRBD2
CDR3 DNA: TGTGCCAGCCGAGGTAGCGGGGAGGTATTGAAGCAGTATTTT
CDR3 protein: CASRGSGEVLKQYF

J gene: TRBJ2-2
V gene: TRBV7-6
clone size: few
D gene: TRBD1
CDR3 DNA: TGTGCCAGCAGCCCCCGGACAGGGGGCACTACCGGGGAGCTGTTTTTT
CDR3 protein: CASSPRTGGTTGELFF

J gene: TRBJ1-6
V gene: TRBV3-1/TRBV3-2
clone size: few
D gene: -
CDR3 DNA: TGTGCCAGCAGCCCACCTAATTTTAGCTCCTATAATTCACCCCTCCACTTT
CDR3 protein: CASSPPNFSSYNSPLHF

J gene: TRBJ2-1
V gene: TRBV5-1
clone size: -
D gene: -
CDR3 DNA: TGCGCCAGCAGCTTCCGAGGAAATGAGCAGTTCTTC
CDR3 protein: CASSFRGNEQFF

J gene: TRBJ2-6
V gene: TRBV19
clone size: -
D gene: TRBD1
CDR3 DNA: TGTGCCAGTAAACAGGGGGCCTGGGCCAACGTCCTGACTTTC
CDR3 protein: CASKQGAWANVLTF

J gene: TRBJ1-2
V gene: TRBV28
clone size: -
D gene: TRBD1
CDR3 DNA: TGTGCCAGCAGAAAACCCCAGGGGGGATATGGCTACACCTTC
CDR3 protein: CASRKPQGGYGYTF

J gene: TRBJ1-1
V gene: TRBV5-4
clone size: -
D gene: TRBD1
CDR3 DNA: TGTGCCAGCAGCTTAAACGGCAGGGGGTTGGGCACTGAAGCTTTCTTT
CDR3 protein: CASSLNGRGLGTEAFF

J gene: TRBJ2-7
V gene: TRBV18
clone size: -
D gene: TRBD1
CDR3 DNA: TGTGCCAGCTCACCAGCGGGGACAGGGGGCCACGAGCAGTACTTC
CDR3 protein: CASSPAGTGGHEQYF

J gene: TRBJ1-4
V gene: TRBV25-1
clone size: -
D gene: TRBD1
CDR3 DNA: TGTGCCAGCAGTGCGACAGGGGGTAATGAAAAACTGTTTTTT
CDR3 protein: CASSATGGNEKLFF

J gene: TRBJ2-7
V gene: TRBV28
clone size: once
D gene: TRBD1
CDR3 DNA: TGTGCCAGCAGCCCCCCGGGACAGGGGGTCGAGCAGTACTTC
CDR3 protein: CASSPPGQGVEQYF

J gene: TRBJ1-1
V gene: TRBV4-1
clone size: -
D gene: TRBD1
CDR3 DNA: TGCGCCAGCAGCCAGTGGGACAGGGAATTATCTAAGCGGTTTCTCGCCCAGTTGAGAGCTTTCTTT
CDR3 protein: CASSQWDRELSKRFLAQLRAFF

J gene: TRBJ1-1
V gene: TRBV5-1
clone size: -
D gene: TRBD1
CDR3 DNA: TGCGCCAGCAGGACAGGGGGCGAAGGCACTGAAGCTTTCTTT
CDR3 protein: CASRTGGEGTEAFF

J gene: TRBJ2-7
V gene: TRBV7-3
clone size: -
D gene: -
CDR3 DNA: TGTGCCAGCAGCAAAGGGGGACCTGGCGAGCAGTACTTC
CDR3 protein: CASSKGGPGEQYF

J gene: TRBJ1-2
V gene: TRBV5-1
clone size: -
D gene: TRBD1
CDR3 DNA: TGCGCCAGCAGCCCGGGACAGCCAGGGGGTGGCTACACCTTC
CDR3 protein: CASSPGQPGGGYTF

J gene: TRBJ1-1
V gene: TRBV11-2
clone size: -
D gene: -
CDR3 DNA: TGTGCCAGCAGCAATCAGGGGAACACTGAAGCTTTCTTT
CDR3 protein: CASSNQGNTEAFF

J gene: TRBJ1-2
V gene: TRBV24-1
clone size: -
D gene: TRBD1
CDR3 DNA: TGTGCCACCAGTACAGGGGGCCTTACTCGCTATGGCTACACCTTC
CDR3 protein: CATSTGGLTRYGYTF

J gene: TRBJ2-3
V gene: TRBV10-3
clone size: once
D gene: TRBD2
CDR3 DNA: TGTGCCATCAGCAAAGGACTAGAAGGAGATACGCAGTATTTT
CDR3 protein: CAISKGLEGDTQYF

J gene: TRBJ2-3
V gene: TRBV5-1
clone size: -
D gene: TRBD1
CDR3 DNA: TGCGCCAGCGCCCCCGGGACAGGGGGCAAGGATACGCAGTATTTT
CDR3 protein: CASAPGTGGKDTQYF

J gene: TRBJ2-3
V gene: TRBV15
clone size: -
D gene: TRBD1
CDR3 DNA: TGTGCCACCAGCAGATTGCCGGGACAGGGGAAAACAGATACGCAGTATTTT
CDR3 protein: CATSRLPGQGKTDTQYF

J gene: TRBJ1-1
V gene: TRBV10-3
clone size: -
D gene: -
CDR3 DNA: TGTGCCATCAGTGAGACCGGGACAATCAAAGGGGGAGCTTTCTTT
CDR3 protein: CAISETGTIKGGAFF

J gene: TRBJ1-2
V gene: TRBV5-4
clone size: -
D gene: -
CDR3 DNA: TGTGCCAGCAGCTTGGGCAGGGAGGAATGGGGCTACACCTTC
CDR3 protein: CASSLGREEWGYTF

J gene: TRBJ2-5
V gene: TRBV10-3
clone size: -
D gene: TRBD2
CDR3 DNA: TGTGCCATCAGGGGGGGGGAGACCCAGTACTTC
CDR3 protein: CAIRGGETQYF

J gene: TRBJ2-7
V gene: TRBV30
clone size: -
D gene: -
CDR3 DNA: TGTGCCTGGAGCTCAGGGTCACAGCAGTACTTC
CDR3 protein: CAWSSGSQQYF

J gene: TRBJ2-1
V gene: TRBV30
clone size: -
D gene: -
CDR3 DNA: TGTGCCTGGAGTGCCTGGGGGGGCGGGAATGAGCAGTTCTTC
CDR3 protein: CAWSAWGGGNEQFF

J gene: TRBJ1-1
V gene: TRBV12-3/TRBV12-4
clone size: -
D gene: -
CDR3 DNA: TGTGCCAGCAGTTTAACAGGTTACACTGAAGCTTTCTTT
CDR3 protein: CASSLTGYTEAFF

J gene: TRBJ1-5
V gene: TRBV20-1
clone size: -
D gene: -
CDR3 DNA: TGCAGTGCTAGTTCAGGAGGGGATAGCAATCAGCCCCAGCATTTT
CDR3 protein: CSASSGGDSNQPQHF

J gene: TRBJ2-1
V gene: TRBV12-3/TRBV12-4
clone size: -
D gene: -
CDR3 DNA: TGTGCCAGCAGCCCTACCTGGTACGATGAGCAGTTCTTC
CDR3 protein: CASSPTWYDEQFF

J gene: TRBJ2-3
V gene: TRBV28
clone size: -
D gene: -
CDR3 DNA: TGTGCCAGCACCTTAGGGAGGTTCACAGATACGCAGTATTTT
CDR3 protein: CASTLGRFTDTQYF

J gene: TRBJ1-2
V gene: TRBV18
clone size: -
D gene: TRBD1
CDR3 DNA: TGTGCCAGCTCACGGGACAGGTTTGACTATGGCTACACCTTC
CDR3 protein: CASSRDRFDYGYTF

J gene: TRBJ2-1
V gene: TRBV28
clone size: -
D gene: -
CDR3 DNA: TGTGCCAGCAGTACTTATATGGGCGAGCAGTTCTTC
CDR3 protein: CASSTYMGEQFF

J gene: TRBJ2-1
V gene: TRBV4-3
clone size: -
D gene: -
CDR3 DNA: TGCGCCAGCAGCCAAGATCTGCGCAATGAGCAGTTCTTC
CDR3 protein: CASSQDLRNEQFF

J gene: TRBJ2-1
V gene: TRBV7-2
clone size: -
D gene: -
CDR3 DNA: TGTGCCAGCAGCTCCACAGGGAGCTCTCACAATGAGCAGTTCTTC
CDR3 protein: CASSSTGSSHNEQFF